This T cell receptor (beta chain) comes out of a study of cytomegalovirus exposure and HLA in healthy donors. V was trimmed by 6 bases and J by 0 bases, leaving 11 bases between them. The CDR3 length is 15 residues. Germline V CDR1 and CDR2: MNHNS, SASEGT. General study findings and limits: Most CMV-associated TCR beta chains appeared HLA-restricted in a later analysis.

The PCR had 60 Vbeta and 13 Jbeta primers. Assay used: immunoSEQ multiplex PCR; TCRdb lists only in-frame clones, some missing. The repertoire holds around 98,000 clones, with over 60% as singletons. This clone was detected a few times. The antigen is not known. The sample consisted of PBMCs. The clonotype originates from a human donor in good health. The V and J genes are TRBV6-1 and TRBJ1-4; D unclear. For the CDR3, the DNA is TGTGCCAGCAGGCGAGGAGAAGCAACTAATGAAAAACTGTTTTTT. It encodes CASRRGEATNEKLFF.